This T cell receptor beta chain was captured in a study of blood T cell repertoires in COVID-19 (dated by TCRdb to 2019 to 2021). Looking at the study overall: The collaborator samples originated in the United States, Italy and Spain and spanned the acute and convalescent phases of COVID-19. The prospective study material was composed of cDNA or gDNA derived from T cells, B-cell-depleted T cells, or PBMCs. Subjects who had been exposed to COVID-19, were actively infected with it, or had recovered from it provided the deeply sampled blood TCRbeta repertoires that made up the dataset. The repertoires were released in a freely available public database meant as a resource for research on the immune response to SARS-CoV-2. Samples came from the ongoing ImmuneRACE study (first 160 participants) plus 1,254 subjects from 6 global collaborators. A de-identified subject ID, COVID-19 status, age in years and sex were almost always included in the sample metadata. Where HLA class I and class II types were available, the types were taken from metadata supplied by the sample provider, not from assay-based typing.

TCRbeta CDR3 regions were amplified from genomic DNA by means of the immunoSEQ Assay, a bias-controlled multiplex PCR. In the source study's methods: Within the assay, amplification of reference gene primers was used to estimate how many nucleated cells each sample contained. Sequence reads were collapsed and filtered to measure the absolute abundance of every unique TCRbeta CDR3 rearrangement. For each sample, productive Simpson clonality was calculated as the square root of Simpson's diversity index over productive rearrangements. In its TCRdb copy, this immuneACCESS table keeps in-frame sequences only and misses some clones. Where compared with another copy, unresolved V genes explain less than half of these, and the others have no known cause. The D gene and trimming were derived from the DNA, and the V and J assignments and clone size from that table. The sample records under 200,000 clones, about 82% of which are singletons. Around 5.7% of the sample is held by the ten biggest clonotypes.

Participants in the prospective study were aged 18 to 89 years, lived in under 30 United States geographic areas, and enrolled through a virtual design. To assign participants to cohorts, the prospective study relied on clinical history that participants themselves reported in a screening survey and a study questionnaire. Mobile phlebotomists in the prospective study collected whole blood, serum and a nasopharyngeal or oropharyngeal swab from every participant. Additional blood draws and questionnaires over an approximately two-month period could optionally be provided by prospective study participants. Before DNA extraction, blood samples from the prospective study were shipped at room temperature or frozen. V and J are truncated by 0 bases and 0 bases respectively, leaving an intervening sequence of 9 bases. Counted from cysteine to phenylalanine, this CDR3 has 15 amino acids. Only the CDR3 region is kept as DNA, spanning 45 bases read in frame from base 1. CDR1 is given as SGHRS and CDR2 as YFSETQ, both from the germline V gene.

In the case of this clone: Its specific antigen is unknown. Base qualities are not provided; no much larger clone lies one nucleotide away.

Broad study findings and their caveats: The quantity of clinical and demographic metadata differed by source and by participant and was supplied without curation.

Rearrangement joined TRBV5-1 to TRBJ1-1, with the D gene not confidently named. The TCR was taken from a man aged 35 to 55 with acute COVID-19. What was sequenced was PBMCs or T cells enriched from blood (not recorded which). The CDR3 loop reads CASSLGPIMNTEAFF. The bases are TGCGCCAGCAGCTTGGGGCCGATCATGAACACTGAAGCTTTCTTT.